This TCR beta chain appears in the sequencing data of a study of blood T cell repertoires in COVID-19. As for the study in general: Acute and convalescent COVID-19 samples came from the United States, Italy and Spain.

Original methodology: The authors estimated nucleated cell counts from reference gene primer amplification. The repertoire was sequenced with immunoSEQ multiplex PCR; TCRdb's copy has only in-frame clones and lacks some. The V and J calls and clone size are taken from that table; D and trimming were inferred from the DNA. The sample lists more than 300,000 clones; 92% were seen once. The clonotype was recovered from a woman in her twenties or thirties who had recovered from COVID-19. Sample: PBMCs or T cells enriched from blood (not recorded which).

As DNA, the CDR3 is TGCGCCAGCAGCTCCGACGGAGATGGTGGCTACACCTTC. Translating it yields CASSSDGDGGYTF. J is TRBJ1-2 and V is TRBV5-1; unclear D gene. The V end lost 3 bases, the J end lost 7 bases, and 13 bases lay between the germline ends. This CDR3 spans 13 amino acids. The germline V gene has CDR1 SGHRS and CDR2 YFSETQ.